What follows are 9 T cell receptor beta chains derived from one specimen sequenced in a study of HIV-infected patients and healthy controls. Around 450 ng RNA was reverse transcribed with alpha and beta constant-region primers. Using multiplexing indices, alpha and beta chain libraries were generated apart by chain-specific third strand synthesis. TCRdb re-analysed the 5' RACE reads in MiXCR, keeping a single row per CDR3 protein. The table lists around 8,800 distinct CDR3 sequences, roughly 7.7% of them singletons. No cell fractionation was done, so the repertoire covers all unsorted peripheral blood T cells. Sequencing used blood, obtained before antiretroviral therapy. The receptors were sampled from an adult with HIV infection.

The rearrangement joins TRBV5-4 to TRBJ1-1, with no clear D. Looked up from germline, CDR1 is SGHNT and CDR2 is YYREEE (reference sequence). The CDR3 is made up of 12 amino acids. V was clipped by 4 bases and J by 4 bases, with 8 bases between them. CDR3 residues: CASSPEGTEAFF. The CDR3 coding sequence is TGTGCCAGCAGCCCGGAGGGCACTGAAGCTTTCTTT.

This clonotype has a count of ten or more. The chain links TRBV6-5 to TRBJ1-5; possible D gene TRBD1, 6 bases. Germline lookup yields CDR1 MNHEY and CDR2 SVGAGI. The length of the CDR3 is 15 residues. V was clipped by 6 bases and J by 6 bases, with 18 bases between them. This CDR3 is CASSQTGFSSQPQHF. In DNA, the CDR3 is TGTGCCAGCAGCCAGACAGGCTTCAGTAGTCAGCCCCAGCATTTT.

This clonotype occurred many times. The V and J genes are TRBV27 and TRBJ2-7; D may be TRBD1 (7 bases). Between the trimmed V and J ends, which lost 6 bases and 2 bases, there was a span of 23 bases. The CDR3 runs 17 residues. CDR1 and CDR2 (germline): MNHEY, SMNVEV (reference sequence). CDR3 coding DNA: TGTGCCAGCAGCCCAGACAGGGACTTGGGGCTACCCTACGAGCAGTACTTC. Amino acid sequence: CASSPDRDLGLPYEQYF.

The chain has TRBV19 and TRBJ1-2; D is unclear. Looked up from germline, CDR1 is LNHDA and CDR2 is SQIVND (reference sequence). The CDR3 extends over 15 amino acids. Trimming took 1 base from V and 7 from J, leaving 16 bases between them. In DNA form, the CDR3 reads TGTGCCAGTAGTATAGTGCACACGACGACTAGTGGCTACACCTTC. Its translation: CASSIVHTTTSGYTF.

This clonotype occurred many times. The chain links TRBV7-9 to TRBJ2-1; no clear D gene. The CDR3 consists of 14 residues. The V gene's germline CDR1 is SEHNR and CDR2 FQNEAQ (reference sequence). The germline V and J ends were trimmed by 5 bases and 6 bases, with 14 bases remaining between them. CDR3 nucleotide sequence: TGTGCCAGCAGCCTCTCTGCCTCTGGCAATGAGCAGTTCTTC. Protein product: CASSLSASGNEQFF.

This clonotype was found many times. This chain joins TRBV6-5 and TRBJ2-2; D unclear. V gave up 5 bases and J gave up 8 bases, with 18 bases separating them. Germline-derived CDR1 and CDR2 are MNHEY and SVGAGI. This CDR3 is built from 15 residues. CDR3 region: CASSNGLGPRGELFF. CDR3 DNA sequence: TGTGCCAGCAGTAACGGCCTTGGGCCTAGGGGGGAGCTGTTTTTT.

This clonotype came up many times. This rearrangement joins TRBV19 to TRBJ2-2, with D maybe TRBD2 (5 bases). Trimming removed 6 bases from V and 2 bases from J, with 7 bases in between. CDR3 size: 13 residues. The germline V gene encodes CDR1 LNHDA and CDR2 SQIVND (reference sequence). The DNA for the CDR3 is TGTGCCAGTAGGTCGGGAAACACCGGGGAGCTGTTTTTT. It encodes CASRSGNTGELFF.

This clonotype was seen repeatedly, ten times or more. The chain combines TRBV7-8 with TRBJ2-7; D may correspond to TRBD1 or TRBD2 (5 bases each). This CDR3 is 16 amino acids long. Germline CDR1 and CDR2: SGHVS and FQNEAQ. The ends were cut back, 5 bases at V and 0 bases at J, with 17 bases in the middle. The DNA for the CDR3 is TGTGCCAGCAGCCCCCCCTTAGGGGACCGCTCCTACGAGCAGTACTTC. It specifies CASSPPLGDRSYEQYF.

The table lists this clonotype with a few counts. The J gene is TRBJ1-2, the V gene TRBV5-6, with D unresolved. Trimming shortened V by 0 bases and J by 7 bases, and 16 bases separated the two germline ends. The CDR3 is made up of 15 amino acids. Looked up from germline, CDR1 is SGHDT and CDR2 is YYEEEE. As DNA, the CDR3 is TGTGCCAGCAGCTTGGATGCGGGGTATCCCACTGGCTACACCTTC. Translation: CASSLDAGYPTGYTF. Combining the CDR3 with reference TRBV5-6 and TRBJ1-2 gives the whole variable domain DAGVTQSPTHLIKTRGQQVTLRCSPKSGHDTVSWYQQALGQGPQFIFQYYEEEERQRGNFPDRFSGHQFPNYSSELNVNALLLGDSALYLCASSLDAGYPTGYTFGSGTRLTVV.